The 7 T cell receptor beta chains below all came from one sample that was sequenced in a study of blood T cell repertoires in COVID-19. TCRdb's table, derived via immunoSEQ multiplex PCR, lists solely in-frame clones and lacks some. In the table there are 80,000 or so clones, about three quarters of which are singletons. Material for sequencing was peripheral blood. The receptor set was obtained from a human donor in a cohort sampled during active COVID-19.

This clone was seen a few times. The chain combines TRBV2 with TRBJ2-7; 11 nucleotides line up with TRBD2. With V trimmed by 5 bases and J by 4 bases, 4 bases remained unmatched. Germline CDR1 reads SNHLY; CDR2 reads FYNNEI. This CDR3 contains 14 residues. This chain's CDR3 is CASSPGTSGYEQYF. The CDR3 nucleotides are TGTGCCAGCAGTCCCGGGACTAGCGGATACGAGCAGTACTTC.

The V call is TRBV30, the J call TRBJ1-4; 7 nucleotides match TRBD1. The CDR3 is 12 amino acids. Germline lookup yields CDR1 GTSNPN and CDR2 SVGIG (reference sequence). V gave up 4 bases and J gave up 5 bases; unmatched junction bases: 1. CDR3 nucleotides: TGTGCCTGGACAGGGGGAAATGAAAAACTGTTTTTT. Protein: CAWTGGNEKLFF.

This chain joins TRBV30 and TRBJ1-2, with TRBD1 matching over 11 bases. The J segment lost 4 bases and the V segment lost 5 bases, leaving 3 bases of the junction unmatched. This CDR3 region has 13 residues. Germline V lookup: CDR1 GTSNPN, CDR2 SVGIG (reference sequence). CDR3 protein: CAWGQGAPYGYTF. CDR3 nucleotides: TGTGCCTGGGGACAGGGGGCCCCCTATGGCTACACCTTC.

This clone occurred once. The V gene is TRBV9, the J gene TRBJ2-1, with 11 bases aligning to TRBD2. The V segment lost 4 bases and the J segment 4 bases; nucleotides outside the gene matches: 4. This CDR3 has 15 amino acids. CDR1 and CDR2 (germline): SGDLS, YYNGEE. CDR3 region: CASSSTSGGYNEQFF. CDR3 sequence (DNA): TGTGCCAGCAGCTCAACTAGCGGGGGATACAATGAGCAGTTCTTC.

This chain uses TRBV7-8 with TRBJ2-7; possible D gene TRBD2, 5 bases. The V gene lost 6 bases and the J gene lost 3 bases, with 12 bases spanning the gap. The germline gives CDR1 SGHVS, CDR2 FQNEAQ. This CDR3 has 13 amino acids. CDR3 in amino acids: CASSSGWVYEQYF. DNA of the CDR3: TGTGCCAGCAGTTCGGGGTGGGTCTACGAGCAGTACTTC.

The CDR3 here is CASTRWETQYF. As DNA, the CDR3 is TGTGCCAGCACCCGGTGGGAGACCCAGTACTTC. The J gene is TRBJ2-5, the V gene TRBV12-3 or TRBV12-4, with unresolved D. The germline V and J ends were trimmed by 7 bases and 5 bases, with 8 bases remaining between them. This CDR3 has 11 amino acids.

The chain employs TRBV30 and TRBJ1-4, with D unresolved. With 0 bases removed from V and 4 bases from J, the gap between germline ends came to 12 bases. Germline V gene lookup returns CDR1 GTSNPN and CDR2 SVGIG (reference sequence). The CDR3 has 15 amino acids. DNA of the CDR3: TGTGCCTGGAGTGTTGGAGCGCCCCTTAATGAAAAACTGTTTTTT. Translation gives CAWSVGAPLNEKLFF.